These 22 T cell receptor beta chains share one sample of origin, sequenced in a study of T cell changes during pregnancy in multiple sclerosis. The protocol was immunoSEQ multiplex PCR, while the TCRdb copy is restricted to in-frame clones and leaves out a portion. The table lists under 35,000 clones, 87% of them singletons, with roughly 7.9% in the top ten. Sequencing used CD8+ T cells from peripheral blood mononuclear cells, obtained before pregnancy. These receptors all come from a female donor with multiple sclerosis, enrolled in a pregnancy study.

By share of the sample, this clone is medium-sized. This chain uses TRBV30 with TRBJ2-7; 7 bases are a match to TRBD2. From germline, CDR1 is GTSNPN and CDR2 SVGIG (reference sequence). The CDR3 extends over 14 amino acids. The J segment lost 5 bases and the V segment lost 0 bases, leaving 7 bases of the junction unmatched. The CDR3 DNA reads TGTGCCTGGAGTGTGGGGAGGGACGTCCACGAGCAGTACTTC. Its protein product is CAWSVGRDVHEQYF.

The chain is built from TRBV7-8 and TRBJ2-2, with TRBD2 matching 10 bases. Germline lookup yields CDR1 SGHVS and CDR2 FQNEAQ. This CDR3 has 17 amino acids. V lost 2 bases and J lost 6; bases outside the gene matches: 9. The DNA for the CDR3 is TGTGCCAGCAGCTTATTAAGCGGGAGGGCCTTCTCCGGGGAGCTGTTTTTT. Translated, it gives CASSLLSGRAFSGELFF.

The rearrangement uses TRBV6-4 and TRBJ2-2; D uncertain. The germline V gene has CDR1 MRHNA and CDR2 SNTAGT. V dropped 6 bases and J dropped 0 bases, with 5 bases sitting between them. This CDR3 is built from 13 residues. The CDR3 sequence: CASSSSNTGELFF. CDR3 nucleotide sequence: TGTGCCAGCAGCAGTTCGAACACCGGGGAGCTGTTTTTT.

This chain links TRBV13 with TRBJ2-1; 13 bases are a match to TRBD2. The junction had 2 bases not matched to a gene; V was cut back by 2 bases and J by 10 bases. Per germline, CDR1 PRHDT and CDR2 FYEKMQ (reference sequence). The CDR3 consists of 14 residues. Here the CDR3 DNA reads TGTGCCAGCAGCTTAACTAGCGGGGGGGTCGAGCAGTTCTTC. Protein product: CASSLTSGGVEQFF.

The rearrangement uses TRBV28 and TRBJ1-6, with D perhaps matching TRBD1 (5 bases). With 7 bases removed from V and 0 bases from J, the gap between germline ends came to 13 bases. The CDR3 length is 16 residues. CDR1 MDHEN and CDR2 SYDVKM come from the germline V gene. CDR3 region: CASISGGSSYNSPLHF. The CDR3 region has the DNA TGTGCCAGCATCTCGGGGGGGAGCTCCTATAATTCACCCCTCCACTTT.

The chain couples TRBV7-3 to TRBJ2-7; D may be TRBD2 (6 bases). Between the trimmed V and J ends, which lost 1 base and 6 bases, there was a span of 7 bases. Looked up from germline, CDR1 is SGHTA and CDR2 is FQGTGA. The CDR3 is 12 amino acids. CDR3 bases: TGTGCCAGCAGCTTAAAGGGAGGCGAGCAGTACTTC. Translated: CASSLKGGEQYF.

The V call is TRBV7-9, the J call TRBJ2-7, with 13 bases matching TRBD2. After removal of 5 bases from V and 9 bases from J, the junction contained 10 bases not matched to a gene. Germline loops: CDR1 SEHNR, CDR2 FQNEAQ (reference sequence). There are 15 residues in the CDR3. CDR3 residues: CASSLGTSGIGGQYF. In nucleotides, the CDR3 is TGTGCCAGCAGCCTCGGGACTAGCGGGATTGGGGGGCAGTACTTC.

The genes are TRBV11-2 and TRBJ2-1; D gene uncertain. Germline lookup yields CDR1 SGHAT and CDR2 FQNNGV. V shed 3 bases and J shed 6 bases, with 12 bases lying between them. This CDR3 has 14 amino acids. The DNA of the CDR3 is TGTGCCAGCAGCTTTCGGTCGCCGAGCAATGAGCAGTTCTTC. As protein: CASSFRSPSNEQFF.

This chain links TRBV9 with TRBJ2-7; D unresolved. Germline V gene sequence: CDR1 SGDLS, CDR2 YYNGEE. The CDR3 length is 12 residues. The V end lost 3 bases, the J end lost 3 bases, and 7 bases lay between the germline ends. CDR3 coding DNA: TGTGCCAGCAGCGATAACAGCTACGAGCAGTACTTC. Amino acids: CASSDNSYEQYF. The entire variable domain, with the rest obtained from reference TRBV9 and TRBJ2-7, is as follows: DSGVTQTPKHLITATGQRVTLRCSPRSGDLSVYWYQQSLDQGLQFLIQYYNGEERAKGNILERFSAQQFPDLHSELNLSSLELGDSALYFCASSDNSYEQYFGPGTRLTVT.

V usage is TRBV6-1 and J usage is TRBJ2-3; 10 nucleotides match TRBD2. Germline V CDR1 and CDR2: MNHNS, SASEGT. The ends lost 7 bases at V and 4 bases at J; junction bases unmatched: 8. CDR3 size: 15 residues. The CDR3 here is CASKVASGGSDTQYF. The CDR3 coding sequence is TGTGCCAGCAAGGTCGCTAGCGGGGGATCAGATACGCAGTATTTT.

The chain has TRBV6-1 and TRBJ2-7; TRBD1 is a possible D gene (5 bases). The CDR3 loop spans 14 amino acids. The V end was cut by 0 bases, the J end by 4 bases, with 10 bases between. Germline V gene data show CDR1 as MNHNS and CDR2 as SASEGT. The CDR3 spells CASSEALQGYEQYF. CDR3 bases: TGTGCCAGCAGTGAAGCGCTTCAGGGATACGAGCAGTACTTC.

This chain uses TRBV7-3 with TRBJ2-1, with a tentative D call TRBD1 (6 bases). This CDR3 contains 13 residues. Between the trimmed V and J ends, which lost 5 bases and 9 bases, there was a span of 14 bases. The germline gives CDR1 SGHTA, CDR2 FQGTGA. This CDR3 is CASSPMGTSEQFF. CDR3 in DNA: TGTGCCAGCAGCCCGATGGGGACAAGTGAGCAGTTCTTC. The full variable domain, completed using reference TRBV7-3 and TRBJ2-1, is GAGVSQTPSNKVTEKGKYVELRCDPISGHTALYWYRQSLGQGPEFLIYFQGTGAADDSGLPNDRFFAVRPEGSVSTLKIQRTERGDSAVYLCASSPMGTSEQFFGPGTRLTVL.

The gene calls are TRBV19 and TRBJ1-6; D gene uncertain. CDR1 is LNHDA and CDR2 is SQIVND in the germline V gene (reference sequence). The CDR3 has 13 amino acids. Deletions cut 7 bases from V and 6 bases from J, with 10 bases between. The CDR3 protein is CASMEGGNSPLHF. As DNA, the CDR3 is TGTGCCAGTATGGAGGGAGGTAATTCACCCCTCCACTTT.

CDR3 coding DNA: TGTGCCAGTAGTATTGGGGGCAACTATGGCTACACCTTC. Amino acids: CASSIGGNYGYTF. J is TRBJ1-2 and V is TRBV19, with D possibly being TRBD1 (6 bases). Trimming removed 3 bases from V and 2 bases from J, with 7 bases in between. CDR3 length: 13 amino acids. Germline V gives CDR1 LNHDA, CDR2 SQIVND (reference sequence).

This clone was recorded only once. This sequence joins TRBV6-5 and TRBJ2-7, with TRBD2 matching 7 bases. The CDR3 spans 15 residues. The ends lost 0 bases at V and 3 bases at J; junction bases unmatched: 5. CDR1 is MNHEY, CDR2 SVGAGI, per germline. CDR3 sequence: CASSYSKASGYEQYF. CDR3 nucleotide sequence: TGTGCCAGCAGTTACTCGAAGGCTAGCGGCTACGAGCAGTACTTC.

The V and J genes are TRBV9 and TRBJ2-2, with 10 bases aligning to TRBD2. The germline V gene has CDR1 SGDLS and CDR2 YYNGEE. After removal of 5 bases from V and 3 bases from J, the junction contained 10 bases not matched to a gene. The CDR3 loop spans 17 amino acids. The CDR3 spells CASSDSEAGGDTGELFF. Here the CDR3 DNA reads TGTGCCAGCAGTGATTCCGAAGCGGGAGGGGACACCGGGGAGCTGTTTTTT.

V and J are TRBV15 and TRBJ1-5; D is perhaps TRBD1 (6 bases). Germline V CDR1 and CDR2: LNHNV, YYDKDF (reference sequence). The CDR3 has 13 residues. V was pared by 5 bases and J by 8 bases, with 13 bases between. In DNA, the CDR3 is TGTGCCACCAGCCGGACAGACCGGGAGCCCCAGCATTTT. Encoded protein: CATSRTDREPQHF.

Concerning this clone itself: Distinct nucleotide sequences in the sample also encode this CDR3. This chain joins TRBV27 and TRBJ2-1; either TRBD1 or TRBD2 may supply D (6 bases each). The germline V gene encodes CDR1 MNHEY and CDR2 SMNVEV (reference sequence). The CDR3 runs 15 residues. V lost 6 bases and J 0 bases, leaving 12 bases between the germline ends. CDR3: CASSLGGSSYNEQFF. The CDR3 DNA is TGTGCCAGCAGCTTAGGGGGGAGCTCCTACAATGAGCAGTTCTTC.

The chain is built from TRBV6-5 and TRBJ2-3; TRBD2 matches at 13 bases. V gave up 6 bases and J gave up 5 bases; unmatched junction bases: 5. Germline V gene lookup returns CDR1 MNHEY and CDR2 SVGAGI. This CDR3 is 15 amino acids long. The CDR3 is CASRLLAGGRDTQYF. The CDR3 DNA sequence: TGTGCCAGCAGGTTACTAGCGGGGGGGAGAGATACGCAGTATTTT.

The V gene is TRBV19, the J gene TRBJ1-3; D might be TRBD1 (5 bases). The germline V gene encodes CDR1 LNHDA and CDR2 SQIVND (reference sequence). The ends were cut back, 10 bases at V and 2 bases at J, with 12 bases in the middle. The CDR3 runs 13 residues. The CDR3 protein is CATMGGTGNTIYF. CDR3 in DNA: TGTGCCACCATGGGGGGTACTGGAAACACCATATATTTT.

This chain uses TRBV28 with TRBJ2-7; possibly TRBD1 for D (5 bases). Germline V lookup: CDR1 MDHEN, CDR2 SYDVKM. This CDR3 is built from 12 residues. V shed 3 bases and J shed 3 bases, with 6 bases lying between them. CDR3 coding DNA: TGTGCCAGCAGTTTCGACAGCTACGAGCAGTACTTC. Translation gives CASSFDSYEQYF.

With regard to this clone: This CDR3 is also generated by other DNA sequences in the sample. CDR3 in amino acids: CASSIKRGDYEQYF. For the CDR3, the DNA is TGTGCCAGCAGTATCAAGCGGGGAGACTACGAGCAGTACTTC. The J gene is TRBJ2-7, the V gene TRBV27; 7 bases align to TRBD2. CDR3 size: 14 residues. Germline values: CDR1 MNHEY, CDR2 SMNVEV (reference sequence). Trimming at V came to 5 bases and at J to 3 bases, leaving 7 bases not matched to a gene.